Listed here are 18 T cell receptor beta chains from one sample, sequenced in a study of blood T cell repertoires in COVID-19. Method: immunoSEQ multiplex PCR; TCRdb's copy keeps in-frame clones and lacks some. The table has 300,000 to 350,000 clones, around 89% seen once. Material for sequencing was PBMCs or T cells enriched from blood (not recorded which). Receptors originate from a woman aged 18 to 35 with acute COVID-19.

The chain links TRBV5-5 to TRBJ2-7, with 9 bases lining up with TRBD1. CDR1 and CDR2 (germline): SGHKS, YYEKEE (reference sequence). V lost 3 bases to trimming and J lost 3 bases; unmatched junction nucleotides: 10. This CDR3 has 16 amino acids. This chain's CDR3 is CASSSYRGQGGYEQYF. CDR3 DNA: TGTGCCAGCAGCTCTTACAGGGGGCAGGGAGGCTACGAGCAGTACTTC.

CDR3: CASSLESTSLTSYNEQFF. CDR3 bases: TGTGCCAGCAGCTTGGAGTCTACTAGCCTTACCTCCTACAATGAGCAGTTCTTC. V usage is TRBV5-4 and J usage is TRBJ2-1, with D perhaps matching TRBD2 (6 bases). The germline V and J ends were trimmed by 0 bases and 0 bases, with 16 bases remaining between them. CDR1 and CDR2 (germline): SGHNT, YYREEE (reference sequence). CDR3 size: 18 residues.

The chain has TRBV27 and TRBJ2-7; 7 positions match TRBD2. The CDR3 extends over 16 amino acids. V dropped 5 bases and J dropped 0; count of bases not matched to a gene: 10. Germline assignment: CDR1 MNHEY and CDR2 SMNVEV (reference sequence). CDR3 in DNA: TGTGCCAGCAGTCCTTTGGAGGGAGGGAGCTCCTACGAGCAGTACTTC. Encoded protein: CASSPLEGGSSYEQYF.

The chain uses TRBV28 and TRBJ1-2, with TRBD1 as a possible D gene (5 bases). In germline, CDR1 is MDHEN, CDR2 SYDVKM. This CDR3 has 14 residues. Trimming cost V 2 bases and J 2 bases, with 9 bases left between them. CDR3 amino acids: CASSLSPGNYGYTF. CDR3 bases: TGTGCCAGCAGTTTAAGTCCAGGGAACTATGGCTACACCTTC.

Comment on this clone: Other DNA sequences from this sample encode an identical CDR3 as well. The chain recombines TRBV11-2 with TRBJ1-2; weak D call: TRBD1 (5 bases). This CDR3 is built from 15 residues. V gave up 1 base and J gave up 4 bases, with 13 bases separating them. CDR1 is SGHAT and CDR2 is FQNNGV in the germline V gene. CDR3 coding DNA: TGTGCCAGCAGCTTAGTGCAGGGAAGGGGCTATGGCTACACCTTC. Translating gives CASSLVQGRGYGYTF.

J is TRBJ2-7 and V is TRBV5-1; no definite D call. The V gene lost 0 bases and the J gene lost 0 bases, with 7 bases spanning the gap. CDR3 size: 14 residues. The germline V gene has CDR1 SGHRS and CDR2 YFSETQ. CDR3 bases: TGCGCCAGCAGCTTGGCCGCAGTCTCCTACGAGCAGTACTTC. Translated, it gives CASSLAAVSYEQYF.

The rearrangement uses TRBV10-3 and TRBJ2-1; D gene ambiguous. V was clipped by 0 bases and J by 6 bases, with 12 bases between them. CDR3 length: 15 amino acids. Germline V lookup: CDR1 ENHRY, CDR2 SYGVKD. The DNA for the CDR3 is TGTGCCATCAGTGAGTCGTCGTACCCTAGCAATGAGCAGTTCTTC. This gives the protein CAISESSYPSNEQFF.

This clone was seen only a few times. This sequence joins TRBV5-1 and TRBJ2-7, with D possibly being TRBD2 (6 bases). The ends were cut back, 2 bases at V and 3 bases at J, with 12 bases in the middle. Germline V gene data show CDR1 as SGHRS and CDR2 as YFSETQ. This CDR3 spans 14 amino acids. CDR3 in DNA: TGCGCCAGCAGCTTTGGAGGGGTCAACTACGAGCAGTACTTC. As protein: CASSFGGVNYEQYF.

The chain employs TRBV24-1 and TRBJ2-7; 8 bases fit TRBD1. The J segment lost 5 bases and the V segment lost 4 bases, leaving 9 bases of the junction unmatched. The CDR3 is made up of 15 amino acids. Germline V CDR1 and CDR2: KGHDR, SFDVKD. In DNA, the CDR3 is TGTGCCACCAGTGACCAGACAGACAGGGGCAACGAGCAGTACTTC. It yields the protein CATSDQTDRGNEQYF.

CDR3 sequence: CASSVGGTGSEKLFF. The CDR3 nucleotides read TGTGCCAGCAGCGTAGGAGGGACAGGGTCTGAAAAACTGTTTTTT. The V call is TRBV9, the J call TRBJ1-4, with TRBD1 identical over 9 bases. This CDR3 has 15 residues. CDR1 is SGDLS, CDR2 YYNGEE, per germline. After removal of 0 bases from V and 7 bases from J, the junction contained 4 bases not matched to a gene.

V gene TRBV28 combines with J gene TRBJ2-3, with 11 positions matching TRBD2. With V trimmed by 5 bases and J by 1 base, 11 bases remained unmatched. CDR1 MDHEN and CDR2 SYDVKM come from the germline V gene. The CDR3 covers 18 residues. The CDR3 DNA reads as TGTGCCAGCAGTCTTAGCGGGAGGGCGGTTGGTGGCACAGATACGCAGTATTTT. As protein: CASSLSGRAVGGTDTQYF.

V gene TRBV19 combines with J gene TRBJ2-5; 11 positions match TRBD1. The J segment lost 1 base and the V segment lost 9 bases, leaving 4 bases of the junction unmatched. The CDR3 spans 14 residues. In germline, CDR1 is LNHDA, CDR2 SQIVND (reference sequence). CDR3 DNA: TGTGCCAGCGGAGGGACAGGGGGCCAAGAGACCCAGTACTTC. Its protein is CASGGTGGQETQYF.

The chain carries TRBV18 and TRBJ1-3; 7 nucleotides match TRBD1. Germline loops: CDR1 KGHSH, CDR2 LQKENI. The CDR3 contains 17 residues. V shed 3 bases, J shed 4 bases, and the junction held 12 bases outside the gene matches. CDR3 loop: CASSPSPTGKEGNTIYF. In DNA, the CDR3 is TGTGCCAGCTCACCGAGCCCGACAGGGAAGGAAGGAAACACCATATATTTT.

The V gene is TRBV30, the J gene TRBJ1-3, with D possibly TRBD1 on 5 matching bases. The V gene lost 4 bases and the J gene lost 3 bases, with 10 bases spanning the gap. The CDR3 is 13 amino acids. Germline values: CDR1 GTSNPN, CDR2 SVGIG (reference sequence). The CDR3 region is CAWNSQVGNTIYF. The CDR3, as DNA: TGTGCCTGGAATTCACAGGTTGGAAACACCATATATTTT.

This chain links TRBV5-4 with TRBJ2-3, with TRBD2 matching 11 bases. Germline CDR1 reads SGHNT; CDR2 reads YYREEE (reference sequence). Losses at the gene ends were 4 bases for V and 0 bases for J; bases not matched to a gene: 4. This CDR3 is 16 amino acids long. The CDR3, as DNA: TGTGCCAGCAGCCTGACTAGCGGGGTGAGCACAGATACGCAGTATTTT. It yields the protein CASSLTSGVSTDTQYF.

This chain joins TRBV24-1 and TRBJ1-5; D not certain. CDR3 size: 13 residues. The germline gives CDR1 KGHDR, CDR2 SFDVKD. V was shortened by 0 bases and J by 7 bases, with 6 bases between the two germline ends. CDR3 sequence (DNA): TGTGCCACCAGTGATTTGACTCCCCAGCCCCAGCATTTT. Translated, it gives CATSDLTPQPQHF.

The chain employs TRBV9 and TRBJ2-2; D call uncertain. The CDR3 extends over 14 amino acids. The ends were cut back, 4 bases at V and 5 bases at J, with 12 bases in the middle. Germline loops: CDR1 SGDLS, CDR2 YYNGEE. This chain's CDR3 is CASSTRITTGELFF. In DNA, the CDR3 is TGTGCCAGCAGCACCCGAATTACTACCGGGGAGCTGTTTTTT.

The rearrangement links TRBV5-6 to TRBJ1-2; D is uncertain. V shed 0 bases and J shed 7 bases, with 10 bases lying between them. The CDR3 covers 13 residues. Germline V CDR1 and CDR2: SGHDT, YYEEEE. The CDR3 sequence is CASSLAAGSGYTF. The CDR3 nucleotides read TGTGCCAGCAGCTTGGCCGCGGGGAGTGGCTACACCTTC.